This T cell receptor (beta chain) was recorded in a study of T cell responses to AZD1222 COVID-19 vaccine. Only in-frame clones appear in the TCRdb table, and some are missing; sequencing was by immunoSEQ multiplex PCR. The sample carries about 130,000 clones, roughly 90% recorded once. This CDR3 has 12 residues. V was trimmed by 3 bases and J by 4 bases, leaving 7 bases between them. CDR1 SQVTM and CDR2 ANQGSEA come from the germline V gene. Second-dose recipients at about 4 or about 12 weeks were treated as one pooled group. Material: peripheral blood, obtained 28 days after the second AZD1222 dose. V gene TRBV29-1 combines with J gene TRBJ2-1, with D possibly TRBD1 on 6 matching bases. This sequence was found in an adult who received the AZD1222 COVID-19 vaccine. The CDR3 nucleotides read TGCAGCGTTGAGGACAGATACAATGAGCAGTTCTTC. This encodes CSVEDRYNEQFF.